The clone carrying this TCR beta chain was observed a handful of times. Its antigen remains unknown. MiXCR reprocessed the PCR reads for TCRdb. The data show roughly 20,000 clones, about 23% seen once. This entry is derived from a study of metastatic and nonmetastatic thyroid tumors. Turning to the study itself: Repertoire comparison spanned blood and tumor or nodule tissue of malignant and benign thyroid patients. Study-level findings and limits: Versus benign nodules, malignant thyroid tumors reportedly had significantly higher TCR beta diversity, in blood and tumor.

Until they underwent thyroid surgery, no patient had received any treatment. The sequence came from a female donor with papillary thyroid cancer or a benign thyroid nodule (not recorded which). Some clones in this sample may be carry-over from other donors' samples. Sequencing was done on a sample of adjacent normal tissue.

The CDR3 coding sequence is TGTGCCAGCAGAGTGGACCTAGCGGGCGAGCAGTACTTC. Its translation is CASRVDLAGEQYF. The V and J genes are TRBV27 and TRBJ2-7; TRBD2 matches at 8 bases. CDR3 length: 13 amino acids. Germline loops: CDR1 MNHEY, CDR2 SMNVEV (reference sequence). V lost 6 bases and J lost 6; bases outside the gene matches: 7.